Sequencing of this TCR beta chain was carried out in a study of T cell responses to AZD1222 COVID-19 vaccine. The data were produced by immunoSEQ multiplex PCR, yet TCRdb's version contains in-frame clones alone and is incomplete. This repertoire shows around 130,000 clones, over 90% found once; its top ten account for 5% to 6.5%. Overall study results and limits: Clonal diversity was possibly underestimated; the donors were predominantly white British and more often female. It was only after the peak T cell response that any repertoires were sampled.

Points on this clone: Its antigen remains unidentified.

The germline gives CDR1 SGHNT, CDR2 YENEEA. The CDR3 is made up of 12 amino acids. Trimming took off 2 bases at V and 9 bases at J, with 8 bases between the two ends. The chain combines TRBV11-3 with TRBJ2-1; tentative D call: TRBD1 (6 bases). The origin of this receptor is an adult in good health. Sequencing used peripheral blood, obtained on day 0 of AZD1222 vaccination. CDR3: CASSLTGSEQFF. DNA for the CDR3: TGTGCCAGCAGCTTAACAGGGAGTGAGCAGTTCTTC. Using reference TRBV11-3 and TRBJ2-1 for the parts outside the CDR3, the full variable domain is EAGVVQSPRYKIIEKKQPVAFWCNPISGHNTLYWYLQNLGQGPELLIRYENEEAVDDSQLPKDRFSAERLKGVDSTLKIQPAELGDSAVYLCASSLTGSEQFFGPGTRLTVL.